This passage covers 22 T cell receptor beta chains from one sample sequenced in a study of OX40 agonist ivuxolimab in advanced cancers. The protocol was immunoSEQ multiplex PCR, while the TCRdb copy is restricted to in-frame clones and leaves out a portion. The data hold tens of thousands of clones, with 83% observed a single time. This specimen was CD4+ or CD8+ T cells sorted from blood, taken in a trial of the OX40 agonist ivuxolimab. These receptors came from an adult with an advanced solid tumor such as melanoma, head and neck, liver or kidney cancer.

The rearrangement links TRBV2 to TRBJ2-5; 7 nucleotides line up with TRBD1. The CDR3 runs to 15 residues. Trimming at V came to 4 bases and at J to 5 bases, leaving 10 bases not matched to a gene. Looked up from germline, CDR1 is SNHLY and CDR2 is FYNNEI. The CDR3 bases are TGTGCCAGCAGTGGAAAATGGGACAGAATTGAGACCCAGTACTTC. Amino acid sequence: CASSGKWDRIETQYF.

V is TRBV4-3 and J is TRBJ1-1, with 12 bases that match TRBD1. CDR1 is LGHNA, CDR2 YSLEER, per germline. The CDR3 consists of 15 residues. V lost 5 bases to trimming and J lost 10 bases; unmatched junction nucleotides: 11. Written as DNA, the CDR3 is TGCGCCAGCAGCAGCCGGGACAGGGGGCACTTTGGAGCTTTCTTT. Protein: CASSSRDRGHFGAFF.

The chain uses TRBV5-1 and TRBJ1-3, with D unclear. Germline V lookup: CDR1 SGHRS, CDR2 YFSETQ. V was cut by 2 bases and J by 0 bases, with 6 bases left in between. The CDR3 spans 14 residues. The CDR3 coding sequence is TGCGCCAGCAGCTTAGGAGACTCTGGAAACACCATATATTTT. Amino acids: CASSLGDSGNTIYF.

This clone was seen just once. A junction end diverges from the germline sequence, so it may reflect a read error. The chain uses TRBV19 and TRBJ2-7, with D hard to call. The CDR3 runs to 12 residues. Germline assignment: CDR1 LNHDA and CDR2 SQIVND (reference sequence). Here the CDR3 reads CASSTVGYAQYF. The CDR3 DNA reads TGTGCCAGTAGTACAGTTGGATACGCGCAGTACTTC.

The chain has TRBV6-6 and TRBJ2-3; D may be TRBD1 (6 bases). V shed 6 bases and J shed 4 bases, with 11 bases lying between them. Germline V lookup: CDR1 MNHNY, CDR2 SVGAGI (reference sequence). This CDR3 region has 13 residues. The CDR3 sequence is CASSQQGSDTQYF. The CDR3, as DNA: TGTGCCAGCAGCCAACAGGGATCAGATACGCAGTATTTT.

This chain uses TRBV6-5 with TRBJ2-7, with D possibly matching TRBD1 (6 bases). The CDR3 is made up of 13 amino acids. The germline gives CDR1 MNHEY, CDR2 SVGAGI. V lost 8 bases, J lost 1 base, and 12 bases lay in between. CDR3 DNA sequence: TGTGCCAGCTCCCGGACAGTTTCCTACGAGCAGTACTTC. This translates into CASSRTVSYEQYF.

Written as DNA, the CDR3 is TGTGCCAGCTCACCTGGGGTCCAAGAGACCCAGTACTTC. It encodes CASSPGVQETQYF. The V and J genes are TRBV18 and TRBJ2-5; D uncertain. The germline gives CDR1 KGHSH, CDR2 LQKENI. The CDR3 contains 13 residues. V was trimmed by 3 bases and J by 1 base, leaving 6 bases between them.

The chain has TRBV2 and TRBJ2-6; 8 positions agree with TRBD1. Germline values: CDR1 SNHLY, CDR2 FYNNEI. This CDR3 has 16 amino acids. Trimming cost V 7 bases and J 0 bases; bases outside gene matches: 5. The CDR3 reads CASNGQGASGANVLTF. The CDR3 coding sequence is TGTGCCAGCAACGGACAGGGCGCCTCTGGGGCCAACGTCCTGACTTTC.

The chain joins TRBV4-3 to TRBJ2-1; D gene unclear. The CDR3 spans 13 residues. Germline V gene sequence: CDR1 LGHNA, CDR2 YSLEER. Trimming removed 1 base from V and 6 bases from J, with 7 bases in between. DNA of the CDR3: TGCGCCAGCAGCCAAGCGCACGCCAATGAGCAGTTCTTC. Amino acids: CASSQAHANEQFF.

The CDR3 DNA reads as TGTGCCAGTAGTATACCCCGGGCGACTAATGAAAAACTGTTTTTT. Translating gives CASSIPRATNEKLFF. The J gene is TRBJ1-4, the V gene TRBV19; no reliable D call. The germline CDR1 and CDR2 sequences are LNHDA and SQIVND (reference sequence). V was cut by 2 bases and J by 2 bases, with 9 bases left in between. This CDR3 region has 15 residues. Combining the CDR3 with reference TRBV19 and TRBJ1-4 gives the whole variable domain DGGITQSPKYLFRKEGQNVTLSCEQNLNHDAMYWYRQDPGQGLRLIYYSQIVNDFQKGDIAEGYSVSREKKESFPLTVTSAQKNPTAFYLCASSIPRATNEKLFFGSGTQLSVL.

The chain uses TRBV5-1 and TRBJ1-2; the match to TRBD1 covers 12 bases. From germline, CDR1 is SGHRS and CDR2 YFSETQ. The CDR3 is 16 amino acids. The junction had 7 bases not matched to a gene; V was cut back by 1 base and J by 6 bases. The CDR3 reads CASSLSGTGGSHGYTF. CDR3 nucleotides: TGCGCCAGCAGCTTGTCTGGGACAGGGGGCAGCCATGGCTACACCTTC.

The chain combines TRBV7-8 with TRBJ2-1; D tentatively reads TRBD1 or TRBD2 (5 bases each). V gave up 1 base and J gave up 14 bases, with 18 bases separating them. This CDR3 spans 14 amino acids. Germline lookup yields CDR1 SGHVS and CDR2 FQNEAQ. CDR3 sequence reads: CASSLGIGQGVKFF. The CDR3 DNA follows: TGTGCCAGCAGCTTAGGGATAGGTCAGGGAGTGAAGTTCTTC.

This clone was observed a single time. The chain combines TRBV6-5 with TRBJ2-4, with D unclear. Deletions cut 2 bases from V and 14 bases from J, with 10 bases between. Germline CDR1 reads MNHEY; CDR2 reads SVGAGI. The CDR3 runs 11 residues. The CDR3 sequence is CASSYGYSEYF. The CDR3 region has the DNA TGTGCCAGCAGTTACGGGTATTCTGAGTACTTC.

This clone appeared a few times. The chain has TRBV11-2 and TRBJ2-7; TRBD2 might be the D (5 bases). The V gene's germline CDR1 is SGHAT and CDR2 FQNNGV. Trimming left V 6 bases short and J 5 bases short, with 14 bases between. This CDR3 has 13 residues. The DNA of the CDR3 is TGTGCCAGCAGACCTAGCTTAACCCACGAGCAGTACTTC. Translating it yields CASRPSLTHEQYF.

The CDR3 here is CAWMTGGGWYRTDTQYF. The CDR3 nucleotides read TGTGCCTGGATGACAGGGGGTGGCTGGTACCGCACAGATACGCAGTATTTT. The chain couples TRBV30 to TRBJ2-3, with 9 nucleotides matching TRBD1. V dropped 4 bases and J dropped 1; count of bases not matched to a gene: 12. This CDR3 contains 17 residues. CDR1 is GTSNPN, CDR2 SVGIG, per germline (reference sequence). The full variable domain, in which reference TRBV30 and TRBJ2-3 provide the parts outside the CDR3, is SQTIHQWPATLVQPVGSPLSLECTVEGTSNPNLYWYRQAAGRGLQLLFYSVGIGQISSEVPQNLSASRPQDRQFILSSKKLLLSDSGFYLCAWMTGGGWYRTDTQYFGPGTRLTVL.

J is TRBJ1-2 and V is TRBV6-5, with 10 positions matching TRBD1. The CDR3 has 15 amino acids. From germline, CDR1 is MNHEY and CDR2 SVGAGI. With 6 bases clipped from V and 5 bases from J, the junction kept 9 bases outside the gene matches. The CDR3 loop is CASRLGQGFGYGYTF. The CDR3 bases are TGTGCCAGCAGGTTGGGACAGGGGTTTGGGTATGGCTACACCTTC.

In this sample, this clone turned up a few times. The chain recombines TRBV2 with TRBJ2-7; 10 bases map to TRBD1. V lost 8 bases and J lost 0; bases outside the gene matches: 4. The CDR3 contains 14 residues. CDR1 is SNHLY, CDR2 FYNNEI, per germline. The CDR3 spells CASLRTGGSYEQYF. CDR3 DNA: TGTGCCAGCCTTCGGACAGGGGGCTCCTACGAGCAGTACTTC. Combining the CDR3 with reference TRBV2 and TRBJ2-7 gives the whole variable domain EPEVTQTPSHQVTQMGQEVILRCVPISNHLYFYWYRQILGQKVEFLVSFYNNEISEKSEIFDDQFSVERPDGSNFTLKIRSTKLEDSAMYFCASLRTGGSYEQYFGPGTRLTVT.

This chain uses TRBV18 with TRBJ2-1; 9 bases map to TRBD1. Trimming cost V 5 bases and J 9 bases; bases outside gene matches: 5. The CDR3 runs to 13 residues. Looked up from germline, CDR1 is KGHSH and CDR2 is LQKENI. The CDR3 sequence: CASSKDRGGEQFF. The CDR3 DNA reads as TGTGCCAGCTCAAAGGACAGGGGTGGTGAGCAGTTCTTC.

The chain uses TRBV6-5 and TRBJ1-5; D not certain. Trimming removed 4 bases from V and 2 bases from J, with 6 bases in between. The CDR3 covers 13 residues. The germline V gene has CDR1 MNHEY and CDR2 SVGAGI. CDR3 residues: CASSSRGNQPQHF. The DNA for the CDR3 is TGTGCCAGCAGTTCAAGGGGCAATCAGCCCCAGCATTTT.

This clone was counted a single time. V and J are TRBV6-6 and TRBJ1-2, with TRBD1 matching 7 bases. CDR1 MNHNY and CDR2 SVGAGI come from the germline V gene (reference sequence). There are 13 residues in the CDR3. Germline trimming cut 4 bases from V and 3 bases from J; bases unmatched to any gene: 2. In DNA, the CDR3 is TGTGCCAGCAGTTGGACAGGAGACTATGGCTACACCTTC. This codes for CASSWTGDYGYTF.

There are a few counts of this clone. CDR3: CASSFPGTGVYGYTF. The CDR3 DNA is TGTGCCAGCAGCTTCCCCGGCACTGGTGTCTATGGCTACACCTTC. The chain joins TRBV5-4 to TRBJ1-2; no clear D gene. The CDR3 extends over 15 amino acids. V was clipped by 2 bases and J by 4 bases, with 15 bases between them. The germline V gene has CDR1 SGHNT and CDR2 YYREEE (reference sequence).

The chain uses TRBV30 and TRBJ1-2; D gene unclear. This CDR3 has 13 residues. V dropped 0 bases and J dropped 7 bases, with 12 bases sitting between them. Germline V lookup: CDR1 GTSNPN, CDR2 SVGIG (reference sequence). The CDR3 nucleotides read TGTGCCTGGAGTGTACTTATTGGCGCTGGCTACACCTTC. Translated: CAWSVLIGAGYTF.